The source of this T cell receptor beta chain is a study of blood T cell repertoires in COVID-19. Turning to the study itself: Whether acute or convalescent, the COVID-19 samples came from the United States, Italy and Spain. T cells, B-cell-depleted T cells, or PBMCs supplied cDNA or gDNA.

Grouping used clinical history reported by participants in a survey and questionnaire. Assay used: immunoSEQ multiplex PCR; TCRdb lists only in-frame clones, some missing. Of roughly 280,000 clones in the sample, over 75% are singletons; the top ten hold over 2%. The sequence derives from a woman aged 18-35 years who had recovered from COVID-19. The sequenced sample was PBMCs or T cells enriched from blood (not recorded which).

CDR3 coding DNA: TGTGCCAGTAGGCGGGGGAGCGGCTATGGCTACACCTTC. This codes for CASRRGSGYGYTF. The rearrangement links TRBV19 to TRBJ1-2, with D perhaps TRBD1 (5 bases). CDR3 length equals 13 residues. The germline V gene encodes CDR1 LNHDA and CDR2 SQIVND (reference sequence). The V gene lost 6 bases and the J gene lost 4 bases, with 12 bases spanning the gap.